The 4 T cell receptor beta chains in this list originate from one sample, sequenced in a study of blood T cell repertoires in COVID-19. The table came from immunoSEQ multiplex PCR; TCRdb's copy has only in-frame clones and leaves some out. This table holds some 160,000 clones, 80% to 90% found once. The sample was peripheral blood. Receptors were obtained from a woman in her 70s with COVID-19, enrolled during active disease.

V is TRBV7-3 and J is TRBJ2-3, with 8 bases aligning to TRBD2. The J segment lost 4 bases and the V segment lost 2 bases, leaving 5 bases of the junction unmatched. CDR1 SGHTA and CDR2 FQGTGA come from the germline V gene. CDR3 length equals 15 residues. In DNA, the CDR3 is TGTGCCAGCAGCTTAGGGACTAGTTTGGCAGATACGCAGTATTTT. It specifies CASSLGTSLADTQYF.

The V and J genes are TRBV5-6 and TRBJ2-1; D is possibly TRBD1 (6 bases). Deletions cut 4 bases from V and 5 bases from J, with 19 bases between. The CDR3 runs 16 residues. The germline gives CDR1 SGHDT, CDR2 YYEEEE. The CDR3 here is CASSQIQGFRDNEQFF. Here the CDR3 DNA reads TGTGCCAGCAGCCAGATACAGGGCTTCAGGGACAATGAGCAGTTCTTC.

The chain recombines TRBV3-1 (or the pseudogene TRBV3-2) with TRBJ1-4; no definite D call. The germline gives CDR1 LGHDT, CDR2 YNNKEL (reference sequence). V dropped 4 bases and J dropped 2 bases, with 8 bases sitting between them. This CDR3 contains 14 residues. Written as DNA, the CDR3 is TGTGCCAGCAGCCCTACGGTTACTAATGAAAAACTGTTTTTT. It yields the protein CASSPTVTNEKLFF.

This sequence joins TRBV28 and TRBJ1-5; weak D call: TRBD1 (5 bases). Trimming stripped 5 bases from V and 1 base from J, with 12 bases between. CDR3 length equals 15 residues. Germline assignment: CDR1 MDHEN and CDR2 SYDVKM. The CDR3 sequence is CASSPPGRSNQPQHF. The CDR3 nucleotides are TGTGCCAGCAGTCCCCCAGGGCGGAGCAATCAGCCCCAGCATTTT.